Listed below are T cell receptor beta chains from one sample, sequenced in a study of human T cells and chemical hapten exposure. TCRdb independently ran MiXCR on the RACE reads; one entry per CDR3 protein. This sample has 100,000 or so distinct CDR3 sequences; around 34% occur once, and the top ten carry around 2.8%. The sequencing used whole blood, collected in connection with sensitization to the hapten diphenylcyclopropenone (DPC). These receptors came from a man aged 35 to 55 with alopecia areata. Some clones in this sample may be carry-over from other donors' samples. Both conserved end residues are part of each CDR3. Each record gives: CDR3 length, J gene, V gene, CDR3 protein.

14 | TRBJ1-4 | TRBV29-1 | CSVAIQGRDEKLFF
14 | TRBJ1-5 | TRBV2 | CASRKVQGNQPQHF
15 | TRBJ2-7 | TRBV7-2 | CASSLEHRVYYEQYF
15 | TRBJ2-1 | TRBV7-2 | CASSLQGAPYNEQFF
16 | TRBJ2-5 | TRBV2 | CASSEEGLAGKETQYF
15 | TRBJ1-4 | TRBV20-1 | CSAFDRGRSNEKLFF
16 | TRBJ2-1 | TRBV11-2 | CASSPEGTLSYNEQFF
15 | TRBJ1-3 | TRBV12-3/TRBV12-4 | CASSTNPATGNTIYF
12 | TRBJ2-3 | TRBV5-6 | CASNEYTDTQYF
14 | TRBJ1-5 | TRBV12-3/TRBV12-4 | CASSLADWDQPQHF
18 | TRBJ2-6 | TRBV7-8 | CANREPPWAPSGANVLTF
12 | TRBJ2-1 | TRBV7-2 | CASSPGVVEQFF
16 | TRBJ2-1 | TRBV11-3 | CASSLGGLAGANEQFF
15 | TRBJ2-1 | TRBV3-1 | CASSQQRGSYNEQFF
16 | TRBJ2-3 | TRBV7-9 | CASSPRGRERKDTQYF
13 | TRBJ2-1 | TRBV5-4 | CASSLVASNEQFF
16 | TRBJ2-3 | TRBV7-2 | CASSSPRRSSTDTQYF
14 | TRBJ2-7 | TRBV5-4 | CASSQRHGPYEQYF
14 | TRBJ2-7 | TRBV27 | CASSVSGTVYEQYF
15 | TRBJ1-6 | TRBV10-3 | CAISGGTGENSPLHF
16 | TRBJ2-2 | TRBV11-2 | CASSFPRGLNTGELFF
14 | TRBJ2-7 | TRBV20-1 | CSARDPTSSYEQYF
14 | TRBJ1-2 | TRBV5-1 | CASSLSGDLYGYTF
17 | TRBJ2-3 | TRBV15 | CATSRLLGQGDANTQYF
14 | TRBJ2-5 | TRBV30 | CAWSVGLAAETQYF
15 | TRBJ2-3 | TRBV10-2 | CASSESGGGTDTQYF
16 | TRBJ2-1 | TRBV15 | CATSRERASAYNEQFF
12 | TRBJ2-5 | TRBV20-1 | CSAHSGGETQYF
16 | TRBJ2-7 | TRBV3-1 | CASSQFTFSGSYEQYF
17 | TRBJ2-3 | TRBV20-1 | CSARPTAASGRADTQYF
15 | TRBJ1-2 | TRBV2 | CASSEQGGFADGYTF
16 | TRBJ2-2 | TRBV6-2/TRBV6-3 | CASSRDRGSNTGELFF
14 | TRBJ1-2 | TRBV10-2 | CASARRAHEGGYTF
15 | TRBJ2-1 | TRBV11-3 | CASSLASAGVNEQFF
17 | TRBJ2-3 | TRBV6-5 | CASSYWGVAGLGDTQYF
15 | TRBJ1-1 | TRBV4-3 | CASSQDPAGNTEAFF
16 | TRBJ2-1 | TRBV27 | CASSSSDRSIYNEQFF